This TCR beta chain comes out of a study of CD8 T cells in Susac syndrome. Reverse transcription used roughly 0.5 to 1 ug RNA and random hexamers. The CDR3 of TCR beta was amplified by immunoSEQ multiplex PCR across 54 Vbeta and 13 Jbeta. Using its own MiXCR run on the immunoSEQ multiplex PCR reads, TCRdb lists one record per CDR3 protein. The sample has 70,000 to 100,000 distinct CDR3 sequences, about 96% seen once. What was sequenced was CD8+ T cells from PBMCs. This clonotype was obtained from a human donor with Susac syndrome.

The CDR3 DNA sequence: TGTGCCAGCAGCCAAGACCTGGGACTAGGATCCTACAATGAGCAGTTCTTC. Its translation: CASSQDLGLGSYNEQFF. The chain recombines TRBV3-1 with TRBJ2-1; 8 bases agree with TRBD2. Germline V gene lookup returns CDR1 LGHDT and CDR2 YNNKEL (reference sequence). V lost 0 bases, J lost 1 base, and 5 bases stayed unmatched. CDR3 length equals 17 residues.